This T cell receptor (beta chain) was documented in a study of lymphopenia after photon versus proton radiotherapy. Assay: immunoSEQ multiplex PCR; the TCRdb copy retains only in-frame clones and omits some. This table holds about 24,000 clones, 80% to 85% found once. Study-level findings and limits: Larger post-nadir TCR diversity loss correlated inversely with survival in deceased patients. After the lymphocyte nadir, photon-treated repertoires showed oligoclonal expansion, especially of CD8+ Temra cells. Under photons, naive T cells and diversity fell while effector/memory populations rose. Survival link was tested only in deceased patients; proton benefit remains a possibility.

The CDR3 runs to 14 residues. The germline gives CDR1 SEHNR, CDR2 FQNEAQ (reference sequence). J was trimmed by 3 bases and V by 7 bases; bases with no gene match: 8. Regarding this clone: The antigen is unknown.

The rearrangement links TRBV7-9 to TRBJ2-7; 8 bases line up with TRBD2. Sequencing used peripheral blood, obtained from a patient treated with proton-based radiotherapy. This TCR was recovered from a woman in her 70s with pancreatic cancer. The CDR3 DNA follows: TGTGCCAGCATCCCCCGGGGGGGGAACTACGAGCAGTACTTC. It translates to CASIPRGGNYEQYF.